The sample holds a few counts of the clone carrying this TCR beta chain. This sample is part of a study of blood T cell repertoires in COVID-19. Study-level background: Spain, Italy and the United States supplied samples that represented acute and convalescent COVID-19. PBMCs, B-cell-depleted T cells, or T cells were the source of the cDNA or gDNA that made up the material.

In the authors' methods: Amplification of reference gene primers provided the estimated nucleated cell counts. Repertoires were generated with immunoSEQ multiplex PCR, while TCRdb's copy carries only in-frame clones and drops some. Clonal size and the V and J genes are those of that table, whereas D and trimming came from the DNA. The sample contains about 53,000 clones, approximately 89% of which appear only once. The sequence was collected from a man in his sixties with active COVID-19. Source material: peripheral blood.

The CDR3 region has the DNA TGTGCCAGCAGCTTAGGGCGGGGGCAGGAAAAACTGTTTTTT. It is translated as CASSLGRGQEKLFF. The chain employs TRBV7-2 and TRBJ1-4; a possible D gene is TRBD1 (6 bases). In germline, CDR1 is SGHTA, CDR2 FQGNSA. This CDR3 spans 14 amino acids. V lost 1 base and J 8 bases, leaving 11 bases between the germline ends.